This section outlines one T cell receptor (beta chain) sequence together with its context. Its antigen is unknown. The sample comes from a study of T cells expressing NK-cell markers. Study background: It was sorted CD3+CD56-NKG2C+, CD3+CD56+NKG2C- and CD3+CD56+NKG2C+ T cells that provided the TCR beta repertoires. Seven sequenced donors out of eight were HCMV-seropositive, one seronegative.

This CDR3 region has 15 residues. The V gene's germline CDR1 is MGHRA and CDR2 YSYEKL. TCRdb derives one entry per CDR3 protein from the 5' RACE reads, leaving out DNA. The ten most abundant clones cover more than 7% of a sample with almost 450,000 distinct CDR3 sequences. General study findings and limits: Four of the donors also had these clonotypes leading their CD3+CD56-NKG2C+ fraction. Dominant NKG2C+ clonotypes in a handful of donors made up roughly 1.0-7.0% of CD8+ T cells.

The chain recombines TRBV4-1 with TRBJ2-3; TCRdb returns TRBD1, unconfirmable since there is no DNA. Specimen: blood T cells: a sorted CD56 or NKG2C T cell subset, CD4+ or CD8+ T cells, or bulk PBMC T cells (not recorded which). The origin of this receptor is a woman aged 18 to 75 in good health. CDR3 protein: CASSQEVRGADTQYF.